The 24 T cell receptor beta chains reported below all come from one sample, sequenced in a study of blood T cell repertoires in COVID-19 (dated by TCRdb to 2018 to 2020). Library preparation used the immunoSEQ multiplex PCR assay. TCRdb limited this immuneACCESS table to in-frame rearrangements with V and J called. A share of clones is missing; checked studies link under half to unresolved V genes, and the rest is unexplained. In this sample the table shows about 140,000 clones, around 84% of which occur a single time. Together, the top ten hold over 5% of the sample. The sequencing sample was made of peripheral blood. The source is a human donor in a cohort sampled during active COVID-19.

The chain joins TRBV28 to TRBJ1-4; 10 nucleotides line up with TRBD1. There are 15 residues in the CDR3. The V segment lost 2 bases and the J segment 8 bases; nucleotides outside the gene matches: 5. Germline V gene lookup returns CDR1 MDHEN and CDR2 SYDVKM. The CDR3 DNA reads TGTGCCAGCAGTTTAGGGGGGACAGGGGCCGAAAAACTGTTTTTT. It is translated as CASSLGGTGAEKLFF.

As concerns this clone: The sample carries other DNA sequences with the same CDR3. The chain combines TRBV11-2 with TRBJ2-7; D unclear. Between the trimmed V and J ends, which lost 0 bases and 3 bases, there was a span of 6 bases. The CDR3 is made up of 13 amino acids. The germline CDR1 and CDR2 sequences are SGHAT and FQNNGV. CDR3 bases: TGTGCCAGCAGCTTAGATCCTATCTACGAGCAGTACTTC. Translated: CASSLDPIYEQYF.

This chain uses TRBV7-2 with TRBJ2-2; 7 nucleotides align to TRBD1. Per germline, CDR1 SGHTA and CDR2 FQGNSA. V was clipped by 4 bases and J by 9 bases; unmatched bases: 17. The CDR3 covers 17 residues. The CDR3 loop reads CASSWARPGGRDRELFF. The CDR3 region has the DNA TGTGCCAGCAGCTGGGCCCGGCCAGGGGGTAGGGACAGGGAGCTGTTTTTT.

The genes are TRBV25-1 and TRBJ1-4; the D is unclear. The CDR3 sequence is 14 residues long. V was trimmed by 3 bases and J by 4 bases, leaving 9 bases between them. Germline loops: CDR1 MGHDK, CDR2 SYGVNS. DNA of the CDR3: TGTGCCAGCAGTGACTCCCAGATTAATGAAAAACTGTTTTTT. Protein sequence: CASSDSQINEKLFF.

This CDR3 reads CASSLQGTSLSNEQFF. The CDR3 nucleotides are TGTGCCAGCAGCTTGCAGGGGACTAGCTTGAGTAATGAGCAGTTCTTC. This chain connects TRBV11-3 to TRBJ2-1; TRBD2 agrees at 9 bases. The J segment lost 7 bases and the V segment lost 3 bases, leaving 10 bases of the junction unmatched. Germline CDR1 and CDR2: SGHNT and YENEEA. This CDR3 spans 16 amino acids.

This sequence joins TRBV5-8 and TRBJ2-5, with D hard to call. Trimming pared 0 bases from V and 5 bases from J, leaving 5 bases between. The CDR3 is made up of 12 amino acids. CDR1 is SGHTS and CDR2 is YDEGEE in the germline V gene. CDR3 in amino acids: CASSLVRETQYF. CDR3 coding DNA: TGTGCCAGCAGCTTGGTGCGCGAGACCCAGTACTTC.

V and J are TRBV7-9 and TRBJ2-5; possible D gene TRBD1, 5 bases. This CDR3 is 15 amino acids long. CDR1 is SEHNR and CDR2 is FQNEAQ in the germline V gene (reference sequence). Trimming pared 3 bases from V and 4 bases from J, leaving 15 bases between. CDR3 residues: CASSLGPRTIETQYF. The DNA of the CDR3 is TGTGCCAGCAGCTTGGGGCCACGGACGATAGAGACCCAGTACTTC.

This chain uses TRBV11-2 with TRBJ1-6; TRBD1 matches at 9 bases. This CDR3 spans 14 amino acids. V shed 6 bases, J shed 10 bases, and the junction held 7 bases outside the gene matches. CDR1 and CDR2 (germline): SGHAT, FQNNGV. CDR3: CASSGQGIGSPLHF. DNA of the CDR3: TGTGCCAGCAGTGGACAGGGGATTGGGTCACCCCTCCACTTT.

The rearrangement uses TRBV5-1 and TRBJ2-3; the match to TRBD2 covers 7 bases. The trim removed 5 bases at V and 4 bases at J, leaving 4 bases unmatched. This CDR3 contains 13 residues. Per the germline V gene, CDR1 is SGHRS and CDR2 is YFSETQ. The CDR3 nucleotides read TGCGCCAGCAGAGTTACTAGCGCAGATACGCAGTATTTT. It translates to CASRVTSADTQYF.

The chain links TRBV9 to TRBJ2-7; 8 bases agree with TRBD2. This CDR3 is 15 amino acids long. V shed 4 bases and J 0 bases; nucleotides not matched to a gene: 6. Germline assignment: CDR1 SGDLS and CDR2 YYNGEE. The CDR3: CASSPRSGSSYEQYF. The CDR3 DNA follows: TGTGCCAGCAGCCCCCGCAGCGGGAGCTCCTACGAGCAGTACTTC.

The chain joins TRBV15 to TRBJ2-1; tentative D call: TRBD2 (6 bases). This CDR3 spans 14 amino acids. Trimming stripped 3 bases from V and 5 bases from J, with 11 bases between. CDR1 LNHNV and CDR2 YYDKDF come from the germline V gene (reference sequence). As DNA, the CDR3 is TGTGCCACCAGCAGGGGTAGCGGAGACAATGAGCAGTTCTTC. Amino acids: CATSRGSGDNEQFF.

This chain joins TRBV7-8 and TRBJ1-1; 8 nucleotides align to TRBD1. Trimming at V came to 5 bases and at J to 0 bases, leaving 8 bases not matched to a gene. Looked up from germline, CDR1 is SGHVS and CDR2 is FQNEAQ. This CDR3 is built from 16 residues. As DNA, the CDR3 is TGTGCCAGCAGCATAACGACAGGGGCGATGAACACTGAAGCTTTCTTT. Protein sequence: CASSITTGAMNTEAFF.

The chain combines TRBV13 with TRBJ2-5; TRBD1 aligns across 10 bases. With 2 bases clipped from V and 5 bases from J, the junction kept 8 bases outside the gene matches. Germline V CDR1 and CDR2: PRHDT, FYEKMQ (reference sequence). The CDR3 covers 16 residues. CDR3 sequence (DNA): TGTGCCAGCAGCTTATTCCGGACAGGGGGTGGGGAGACCCAGTACTTC. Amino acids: CASSLFRTGGGETQYF.

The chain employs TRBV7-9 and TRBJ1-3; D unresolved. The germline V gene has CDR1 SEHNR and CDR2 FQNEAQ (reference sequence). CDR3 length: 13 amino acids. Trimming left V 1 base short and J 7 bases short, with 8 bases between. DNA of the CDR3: TGTGCCAGCAGCTTAGGGCCCCTTAACACCATATATTTT. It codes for CASSLGPLNTIYF.

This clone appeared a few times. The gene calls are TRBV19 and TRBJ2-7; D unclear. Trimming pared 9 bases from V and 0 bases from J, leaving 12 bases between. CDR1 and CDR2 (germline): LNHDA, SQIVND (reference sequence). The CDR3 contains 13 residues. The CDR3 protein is CASQRADSYEQYF. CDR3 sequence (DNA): TGTGCCAGCCAGCGAGCAGACTCCTACGAGCAGTACTTC.

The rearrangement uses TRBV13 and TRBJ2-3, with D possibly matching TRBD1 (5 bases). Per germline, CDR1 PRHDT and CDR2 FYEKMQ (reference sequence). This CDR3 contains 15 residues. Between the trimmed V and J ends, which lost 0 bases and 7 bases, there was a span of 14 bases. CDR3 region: CASSLGAGPVNTQYF. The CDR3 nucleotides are TGTGCCAGCAGCTTAGGGGCAGGGCCCGTAAATACGCAGTATTTT.

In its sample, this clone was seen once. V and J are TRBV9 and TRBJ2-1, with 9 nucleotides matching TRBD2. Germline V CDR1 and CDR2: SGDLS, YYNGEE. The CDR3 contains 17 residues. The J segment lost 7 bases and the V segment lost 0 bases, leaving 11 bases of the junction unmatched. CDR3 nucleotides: TGTGCCAGCAGCGTAGCTCCCTCGGCGGGGGGGACGAATGAGCAGTTCTTC. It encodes CASSVAPSAGGTNEQFF.

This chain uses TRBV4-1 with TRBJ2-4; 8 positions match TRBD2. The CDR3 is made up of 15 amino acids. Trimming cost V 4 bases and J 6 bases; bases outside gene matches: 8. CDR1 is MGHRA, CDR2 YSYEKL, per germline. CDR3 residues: CASSPTPSGGNIQYF. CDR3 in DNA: TGCGCCAGCAGCCCCACACCCAGCGGGGGAAACATTCAGTACTTC.

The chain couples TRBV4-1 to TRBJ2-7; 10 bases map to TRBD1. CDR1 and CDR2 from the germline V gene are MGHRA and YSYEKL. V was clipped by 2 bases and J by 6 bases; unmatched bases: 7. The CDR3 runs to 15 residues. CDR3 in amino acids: CASSQPDRGRFEQYF. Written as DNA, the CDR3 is TGCGCCAGCAGCCAACCCGACAGGGGGCGATTCGAGCAGTACTTC.

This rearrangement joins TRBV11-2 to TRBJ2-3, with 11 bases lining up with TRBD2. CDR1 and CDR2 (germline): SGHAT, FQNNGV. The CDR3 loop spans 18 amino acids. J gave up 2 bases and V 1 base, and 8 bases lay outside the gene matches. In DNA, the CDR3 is TGTGCCAGCAGCTTAGCCGCGTCTAGCGGGAGGATCACAGATACGCAGTATTTT. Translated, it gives CASSLAASSGRITDTQYF.

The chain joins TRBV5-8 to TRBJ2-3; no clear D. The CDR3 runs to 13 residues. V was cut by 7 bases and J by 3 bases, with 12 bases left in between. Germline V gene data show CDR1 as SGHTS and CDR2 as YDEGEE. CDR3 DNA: TGTGCCAGCCACATGAAGTGGACAGATACGCAGTATTTT. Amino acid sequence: CASHMKWTDTQYF. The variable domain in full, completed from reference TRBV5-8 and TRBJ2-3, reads EAGVTQSPTHLIKTRGQQATLRCSPISGHTSVYWYQQALGLGLQFLLWYDEGEERNRGNFPPRFSGRQFPNYSSELNVNALELEDSALYLCASHMKWTDTQYFGPGTRLTVL.

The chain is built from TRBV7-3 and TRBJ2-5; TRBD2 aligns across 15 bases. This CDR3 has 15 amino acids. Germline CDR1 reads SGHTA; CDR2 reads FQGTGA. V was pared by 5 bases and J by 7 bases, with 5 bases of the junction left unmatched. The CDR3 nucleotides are TGTGCCAGCAGCATAGGACTAGCGGGAGGGGGGACCCAGTACTTC. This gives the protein CASSIGLAGGGTQYF.

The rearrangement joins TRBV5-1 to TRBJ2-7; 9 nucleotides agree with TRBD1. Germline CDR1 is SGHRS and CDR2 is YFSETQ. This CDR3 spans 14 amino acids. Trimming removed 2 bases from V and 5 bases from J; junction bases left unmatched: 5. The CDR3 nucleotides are TGCGCCAGCAGCTTCCGGGACAGGGTCAACGAGCAGTACTTC. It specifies CASSFRDRVNEQYF.

The CDR3 spells CASSLQDRSNQPQHF. Here the CDR3 DNA reads TGTGCCAGCAGCTTACAAGACAGATCCAATCAGCCCCAGCATTTT. This rearrangement joins TRBV5-6 to TRBJ1-5, with TRBD1 as a possible D gene (5 bases). V dropped 2 bases and J dropped 3 bases, with 12 bases sitting between them. The CDR3 has 15 residues. Germline V gene lookup returns CDR1 SGHDT and CDR2 YYEEEE.